This TCR beta chain came from a study of T cells in women clearing cervical HPV infection. Study in general: Cases: HPV16-related CIN3 or worse on histology, 2 invasive cancers. Whole-study results and caveats: Richness differences could reflect unmeasured T-cell content per sample. CIN3+ cases had significantly higher TCR repertoire richness than controls, but evenness did not differ.

The germline gives CDR1 SGHNT, CDR2 YENEEA. V lost 5 bases to trimming and J lost 4 bases, with 14 bases between them. This CDR3 region has 14 residues. Comments on this clone: Its cognate antigen is unknown. The sequence runs out 3 residues before the end of the CDR3; the remainder is reconstructed from the germline J gene.

The data were produced by immunoSEQ multiplex PCR, yet TCRdb's version contains in-frame clones alone and is incomplete. The data show some 23,000 clones, and the top ten clones hold around 24%. Cervical HPV DNA detected by MY09/MY11 PCR, typed by dot-blot. The V gene is TRBV11-3, the J gene TRBJ1-1; D unresolved. The sequencing input was blood buffy coat. The TCR sequence derives from a woman aged 18-70 years with a cervical HPV16 infection that either progressed to CIN3+ or cleared (not recorded which). This CDR3 reads CASSPVVVGTEAFF. The part of the CDR3 DNA that was read is TGTGCCAGCAGCCCAGTGGTGGTTGGCACTGAA.